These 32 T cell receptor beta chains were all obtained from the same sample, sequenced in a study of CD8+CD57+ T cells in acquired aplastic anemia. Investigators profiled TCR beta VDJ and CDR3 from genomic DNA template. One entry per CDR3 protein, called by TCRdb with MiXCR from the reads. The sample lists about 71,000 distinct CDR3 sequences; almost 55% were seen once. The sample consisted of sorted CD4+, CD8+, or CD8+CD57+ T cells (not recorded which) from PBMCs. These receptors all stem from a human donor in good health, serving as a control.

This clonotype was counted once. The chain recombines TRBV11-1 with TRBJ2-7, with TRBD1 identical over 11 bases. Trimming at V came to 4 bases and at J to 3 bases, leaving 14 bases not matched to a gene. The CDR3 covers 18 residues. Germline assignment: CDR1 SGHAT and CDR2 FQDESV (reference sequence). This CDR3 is CASSYQMMPGQGVYEQYF. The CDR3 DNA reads TGTGCCAGCAGCTACCAGATGATGCCGGGACAGGGGGTCTACGAGCAGTACTTC.

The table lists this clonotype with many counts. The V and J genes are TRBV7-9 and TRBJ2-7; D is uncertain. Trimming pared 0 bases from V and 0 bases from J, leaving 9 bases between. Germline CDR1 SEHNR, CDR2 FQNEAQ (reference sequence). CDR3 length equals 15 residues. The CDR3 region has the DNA TGTGCCAGCAGCTTAGCGTTGGTCAGCTCCTACGAGCAGTACTTC. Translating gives CASSLALVSSYEQYF.

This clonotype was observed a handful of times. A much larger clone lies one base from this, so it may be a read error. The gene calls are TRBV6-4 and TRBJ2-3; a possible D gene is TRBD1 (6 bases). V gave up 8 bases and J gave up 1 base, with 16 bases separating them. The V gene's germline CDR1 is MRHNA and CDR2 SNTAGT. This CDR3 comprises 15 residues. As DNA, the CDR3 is TGTGCCAGCGCCAAACAGGGCTCCGGCACAGATACGCAGTATTTT. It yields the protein CASAKQGSGTDTQYF.

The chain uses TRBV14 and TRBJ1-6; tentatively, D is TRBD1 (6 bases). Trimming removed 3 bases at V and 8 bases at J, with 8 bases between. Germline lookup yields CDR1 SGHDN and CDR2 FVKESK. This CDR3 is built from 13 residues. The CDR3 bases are TGTGCCAGCAGCCAGCAGGGGTATTCACCCCTCCACTTT. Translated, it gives CASSQQGYSPLHF.

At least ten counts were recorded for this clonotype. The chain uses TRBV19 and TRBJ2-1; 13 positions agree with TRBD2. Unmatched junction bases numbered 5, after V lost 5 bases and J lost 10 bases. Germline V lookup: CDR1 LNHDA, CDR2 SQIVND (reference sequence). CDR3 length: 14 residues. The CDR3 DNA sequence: TGTGCCAGTAGTCTACCGGGACTAGCGGGGGAGCAGTTCTTC. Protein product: CASSLPGLAGEQFF.

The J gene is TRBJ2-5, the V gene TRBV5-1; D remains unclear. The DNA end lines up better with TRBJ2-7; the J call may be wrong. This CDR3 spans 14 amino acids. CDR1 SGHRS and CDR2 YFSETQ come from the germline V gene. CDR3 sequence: CASSLAGTSYEQYF. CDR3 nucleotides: TGCGCCAGCAGCTTGGCTGGCACTTCCTACGAGCAGTACTTC.

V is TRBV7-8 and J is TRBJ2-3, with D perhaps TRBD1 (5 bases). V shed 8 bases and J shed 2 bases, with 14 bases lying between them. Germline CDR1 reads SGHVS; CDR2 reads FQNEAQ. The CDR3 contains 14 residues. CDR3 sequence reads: CASSPVGPTDTQYF. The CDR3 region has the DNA TGTGCCAGCTCACCGGTGGGGCCCACAGATACGCAGTATTTT.

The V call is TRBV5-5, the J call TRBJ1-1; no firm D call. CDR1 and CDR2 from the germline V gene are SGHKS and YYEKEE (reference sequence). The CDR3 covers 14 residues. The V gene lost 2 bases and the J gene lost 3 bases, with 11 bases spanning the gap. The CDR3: CASSLRISDTEAFF. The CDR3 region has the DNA TGTGCCAGCAGCTTAAGGATCAGTGACACTGAAGCTTTCTTT.

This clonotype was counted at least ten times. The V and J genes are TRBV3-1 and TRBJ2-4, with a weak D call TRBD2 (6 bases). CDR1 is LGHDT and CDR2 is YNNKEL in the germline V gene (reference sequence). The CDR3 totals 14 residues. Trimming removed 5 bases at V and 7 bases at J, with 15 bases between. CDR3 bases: TGTGCCAGCAGCTTCGGGGGTTTGCAGAACATTCAGTACTTC. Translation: CASSFGGLQNIQYF.

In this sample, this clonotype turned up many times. CDR3 sequence (DNA): TGCAGTGCTCAACCGATAACCTACGAGCAGTACTTC. Translating gives CSAQPITYEQYF. The rearrangement uses TRBV20-1 and TRBJ2-7; D call uncertain. Germline assignment: CDR1 DFQATT and CDR2 SNEGSKA (reference sequence). The length of the CDR3 is 12 residues. Trimming removed 5 bases from V and 2 bases from J, with 10 bases in between.

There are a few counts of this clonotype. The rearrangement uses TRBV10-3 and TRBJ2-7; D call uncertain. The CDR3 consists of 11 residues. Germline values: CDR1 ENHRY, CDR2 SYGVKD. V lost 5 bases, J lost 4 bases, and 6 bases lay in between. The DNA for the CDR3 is TGTGCCATCAGTACGAATTACGAGCAGTACTTC. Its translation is CAISTNYEQYF.

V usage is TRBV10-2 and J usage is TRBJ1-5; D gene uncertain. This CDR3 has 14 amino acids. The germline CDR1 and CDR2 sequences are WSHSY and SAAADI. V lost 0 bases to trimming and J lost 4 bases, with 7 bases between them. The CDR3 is CASSESGRNQPQHF. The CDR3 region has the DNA TGCGCCAGCAGTGAGTCCGGGCGAAATCAGCCCCAGCATTTT.

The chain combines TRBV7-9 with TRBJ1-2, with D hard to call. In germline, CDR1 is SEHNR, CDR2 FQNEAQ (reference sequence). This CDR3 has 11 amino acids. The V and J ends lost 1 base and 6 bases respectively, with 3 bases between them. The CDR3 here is CASSLGDGYTF. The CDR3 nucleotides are TGTGCCAGCAGCTTAGGGGATGGCTACACCTTC.

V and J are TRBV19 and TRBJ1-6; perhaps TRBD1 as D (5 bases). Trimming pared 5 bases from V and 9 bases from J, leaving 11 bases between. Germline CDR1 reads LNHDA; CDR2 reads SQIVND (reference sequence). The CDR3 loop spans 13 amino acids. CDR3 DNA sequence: TGTGCCAGTAGTGCAGACAGAGGTTCACCCCTCCACTTT. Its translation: CASSADRGSPLHF.

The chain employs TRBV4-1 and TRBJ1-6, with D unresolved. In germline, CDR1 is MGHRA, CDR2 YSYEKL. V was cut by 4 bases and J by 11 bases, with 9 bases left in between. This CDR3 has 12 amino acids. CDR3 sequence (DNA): TGCGCCAGCAGCCTTGACTATCCACCCCTCCACTTT. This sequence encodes CASSLDYPPLHF.

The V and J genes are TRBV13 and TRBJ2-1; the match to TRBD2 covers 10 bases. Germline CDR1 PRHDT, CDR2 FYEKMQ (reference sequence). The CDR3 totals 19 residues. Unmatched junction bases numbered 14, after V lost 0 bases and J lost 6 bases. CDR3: CASSLGLAGAGTPANEQFF. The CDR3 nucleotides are TGTGCCAGCAGCTTAGGTCTAGCGGGAGCGGGTACTCCCGCCAATGAGCAGTTCTTC.

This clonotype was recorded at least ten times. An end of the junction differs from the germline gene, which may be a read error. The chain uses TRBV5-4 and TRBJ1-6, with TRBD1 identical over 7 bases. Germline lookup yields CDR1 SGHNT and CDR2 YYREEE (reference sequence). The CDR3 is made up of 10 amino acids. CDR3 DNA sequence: TGTGCCAGCAGCTTACGGACAGGCTACTTT. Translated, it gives CASSLRTGYF.

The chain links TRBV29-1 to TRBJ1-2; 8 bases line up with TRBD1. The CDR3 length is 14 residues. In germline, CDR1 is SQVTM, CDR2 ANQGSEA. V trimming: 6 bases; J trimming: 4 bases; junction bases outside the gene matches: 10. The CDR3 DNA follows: TGCAGCGTGAACGGACAGGGAAGGTTCTATGGCTACACCTTC. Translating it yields CSVNGQGRFYGYTF. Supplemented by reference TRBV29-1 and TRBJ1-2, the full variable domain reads SAVISQKPSRDICQRGTSLTIQCQVDSQVTMMFWYRQQPGQSLTLIATANQGSEATYESGFVIDKFPISRPNLTFSTLTVSNMSPEDSSIYLCSVNGQGRFYGYTFGSGTRLTVV.

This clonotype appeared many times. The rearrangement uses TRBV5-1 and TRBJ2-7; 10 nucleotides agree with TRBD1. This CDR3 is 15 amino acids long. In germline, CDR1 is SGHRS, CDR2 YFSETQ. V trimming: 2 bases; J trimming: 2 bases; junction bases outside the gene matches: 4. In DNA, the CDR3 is TGCGCCAGCAGCTTTGGGGACAGGGGCCCCTACGAGCAGTACTTC. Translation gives CASSFGDRGPYEQYF. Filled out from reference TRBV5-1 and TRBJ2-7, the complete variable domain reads KAGVTQTPRYLIKTRGQQVTLSCSPISGHRSVSWYQQTPGQGLQFLFEYFSETQRNKGNFPGRFSGRQFSNSRSEMNVSTLELGDSALYLCASSFGDRGPYEQYFGPGTRLTVT.

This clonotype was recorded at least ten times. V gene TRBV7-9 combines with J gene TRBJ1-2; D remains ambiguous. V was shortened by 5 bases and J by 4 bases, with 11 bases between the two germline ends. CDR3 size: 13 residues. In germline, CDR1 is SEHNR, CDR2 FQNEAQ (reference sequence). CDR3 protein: CASSPGGFYGYTF. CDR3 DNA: TGTGCCAGCAGCCCCGGAGGGTTCTATGGCTACACCTTC.

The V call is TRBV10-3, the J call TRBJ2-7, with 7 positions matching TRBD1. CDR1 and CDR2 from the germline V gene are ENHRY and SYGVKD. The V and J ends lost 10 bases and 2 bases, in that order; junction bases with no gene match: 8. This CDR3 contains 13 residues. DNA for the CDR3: TGTGCCAGCAGCCGGGACAGTACCTACGAGCAGTACTTC. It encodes CASSRDSTYEQYF.

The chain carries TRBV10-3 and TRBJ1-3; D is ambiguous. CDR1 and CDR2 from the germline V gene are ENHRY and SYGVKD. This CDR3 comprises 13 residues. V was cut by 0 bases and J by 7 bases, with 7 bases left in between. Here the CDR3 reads CAISESRENTIYF. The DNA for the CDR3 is TGTGCCATCAGTGAGTCGAGGGAGAACACCATATATTTT.

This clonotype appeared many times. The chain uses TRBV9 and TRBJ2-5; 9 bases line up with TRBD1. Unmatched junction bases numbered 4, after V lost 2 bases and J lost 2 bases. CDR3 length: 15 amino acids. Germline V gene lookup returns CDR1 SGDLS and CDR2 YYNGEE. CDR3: CASSVGQGEQETQYF. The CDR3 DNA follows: TGTGCCAGCAGCGTGGGACAGGGCGAGCAAGAGACCCAGTACTTC.

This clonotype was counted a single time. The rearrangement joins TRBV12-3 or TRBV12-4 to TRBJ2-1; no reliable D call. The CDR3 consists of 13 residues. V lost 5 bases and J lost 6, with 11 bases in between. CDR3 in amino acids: CASSQPPLNEQFF. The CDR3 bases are TGTGCCAGCAGTCAACCCCCCCTCAATGAGCAGTTCTTC.

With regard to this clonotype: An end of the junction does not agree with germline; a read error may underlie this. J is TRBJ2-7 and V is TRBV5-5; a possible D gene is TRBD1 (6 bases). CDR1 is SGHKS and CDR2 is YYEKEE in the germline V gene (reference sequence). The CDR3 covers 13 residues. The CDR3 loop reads CASSLDSSYEQCF. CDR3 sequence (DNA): TGCGCCAGCAGCTTGGACAGTTCCTACGAGCAGTGCTTC.

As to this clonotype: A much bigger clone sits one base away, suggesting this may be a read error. DNA for the CDR3: TGTGCCAGCAGTGAGGTCAGGGACCGCAATGAGCAGTTCTTC. Its protein is CASSEVRDRNEQFF. This chain connects TRBV2 to TRBJ2-1; possibly TRBD1 or TRBD2 for D (5 bases each). CDR3 length: 14 residues. Trimming took off 3 bases at V and 6 bases at J, with 12 bases between the two ends. CDR1 is SNHLY and CDR2 is FYNNEI in the germline V gene.

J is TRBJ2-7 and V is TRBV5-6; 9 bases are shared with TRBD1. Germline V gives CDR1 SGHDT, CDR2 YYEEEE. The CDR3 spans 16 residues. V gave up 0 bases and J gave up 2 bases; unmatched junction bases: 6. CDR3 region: CASSLDGTGKAYEQYF. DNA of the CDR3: TGTGCCAGCAGCTTGGACGGGACAGGGAAAGCCTACGAGCAGTACTTC.

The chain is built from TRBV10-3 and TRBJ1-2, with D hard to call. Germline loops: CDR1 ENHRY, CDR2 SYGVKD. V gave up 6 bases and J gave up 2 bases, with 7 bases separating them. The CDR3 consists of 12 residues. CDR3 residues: CAIRYTNYGYTF. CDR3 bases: TGTGCCATCAGGTACACCAACTATGGCTACACCTTC.

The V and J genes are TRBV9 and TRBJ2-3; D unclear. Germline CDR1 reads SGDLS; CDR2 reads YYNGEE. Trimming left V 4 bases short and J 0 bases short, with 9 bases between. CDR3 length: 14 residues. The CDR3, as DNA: TGTGCCAGCAGCCCATTCGGTAGCACAGATACGCAGTATTTT. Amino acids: CASSPFGSTDTQYF.

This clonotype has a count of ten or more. The CDR3 DNA follows: TGTGCCAGCAGTTTAGGGGGGGCGAGCATCAATCAGCCCCAGCATTTT. Protein product: CASSLGGASINQPQHF. The V gene is TRBV12-3 or TRBV12-4, the J gene TRBJ1-5; weak D call: TRBD1 (6 bases). CDR3 length: 16 amino acids. V gave up 1 base and J gave up 3 bases, with 13 bases separating them.

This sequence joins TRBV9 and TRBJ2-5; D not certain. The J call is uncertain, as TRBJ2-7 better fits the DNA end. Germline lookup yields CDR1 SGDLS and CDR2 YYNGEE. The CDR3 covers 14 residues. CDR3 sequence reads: CASSSAQWGYEQYF. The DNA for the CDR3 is TGTGCCAGCAGCTCCGCGCAGTGGGGCTACGAGCAGTACTTC.

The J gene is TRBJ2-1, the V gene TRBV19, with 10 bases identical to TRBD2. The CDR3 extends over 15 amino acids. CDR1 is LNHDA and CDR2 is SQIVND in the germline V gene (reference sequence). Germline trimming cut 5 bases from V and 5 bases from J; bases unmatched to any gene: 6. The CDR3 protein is CASSLTSGRDNEQFF. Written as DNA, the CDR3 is TGTGCCAGTAGTTTGACTAGCGGGCGCGACAATGAGCAGTTCTTC.